One and the same sample provided the 5 T cell receptor beta chains below, sequenced in a study of cytomegalovirus exposure and HLA in healthy donors (dated by TCRdb to 2015 to 2018). The library was produced with the immunoSEQ multiplex PCR assay. For the multiplex PCR, a mixture combining 60 forward primers for TCR Vbeta segments and 13 reverse primers for TCR Jbeta segments was used. Held by TCRdb, this immuneACCESS table contains in-frame sequences only and omits some clones. Under half of the omission traces to an unresolved V gene where checked; the cause of the rest is unknown. The sample contains 150,000 to 200,000 clones, 68% of them found a single time. Clones ranked in the top ten supply 1.1% to 1.5% of the sample. Sequenced material: PBMCs. The source is a man over 45 in good health and CMV-seronegative.

The chain combines TRBV28 with TRBJ2-1; TRBD2 matches at 12 bases. Germline V gives CDR1 MDHEN, CDR2 SYDVKM. CDR3 length: 15 residues. Trimming removed 6 bases from V and 4 bases from J; junction bases left unmatched: 4. This chain's CDR3 is CASRLTSGGYNEQFF. DNA of the CDR3: TGTGCCAGCAGATTGACTAGCGGGGGATACAATGAGCAGTTCTTC.

The chain is built from TRBV2 and TRBJ1-4, with 8 bases aligning to TRBD1. Losses at the gene ends were 2 bases for V and 8 bases for J; bases not matched to a gene: 16. Germline-derived CDR1 and CDR2 are SNHLY and FYNNEI. The CDR3 runs 18 residues. CDR3 sequence (DNA): TGTGCCAGCAGTGAACGCGCCTCCGGACAGGGAGCGAGGGAAAAACTGTTTTTT. It codes for CASSERASGQGAREKLFF.

This clone turned up a few times. This chain connects TRBV5-1 to TRBJ2-5; TRBD1 matches at 8 bases. The CDR3 runs to 13 residues. V lost 3 bases and J lost 4; bases outside the gene matches: 2. Germline V gives CDR1 SGHRS, CDR2 YFSETQ. CDR3 nucleotides: TGCGCCAGCAGCTCAGGACAGGGAGAGACCCAGTACTTC. The encoded protein is CASSSGQGETQYF.

This clone was detected only a few times. DNA for the CDR3: TGTGCCAGTAGTCGCTCCGTACAGGGGAGCCACGAGCAGTACTTC. This sequence encodes CASSRSVQGSHEQYF. The rearrangement links TRBV19 to TRBJ2-7, with 7 bases that match TRBD1. There are 15 residues in the CDR3. Germline trimming cut 5 bases from V and 5 bases from J; bases unmatched to any gene: 12. CDR1 LNHDA and CDR2 SQIVND come from the germline V gene (reference sequence).

The rearrangement uses TRBV28 and TRBJ2-5, with D possibly TRBD2 on 5 matching bases. CDR3 length: 15 residues. Trimming pared 3 bases from V and 3 bases from J, leaving 14 bases between. Looked up from germline, CDR1 is MDHEN and CDR2 is SYDVKM. This CDR3 reads CASSFSWERKETQYF. As DNA, the CDR3 is TGTGCCAGCAGTTTTTCCTGGGAGCGGAAAGAGACCCAGTACTTC. Filled out from reference TRBV28 and TRBJ2-5, the complete variable domain reads DVKVTQSSRYLVKRTGEKVFLECVQDMDHENMFWYRQDPGLGLRLIYFSYDVKMKEKGDIPEGYSVSREKKERFSLILESASTNQTSMYLCASSFSWERKETQYFGPGTRLLVL.